The present T cell receptor beta chain was sequenced within a study of cytomegalovirus exposure and HLA in healthy donors. The CDR3 runs 17 residues. Germline V gives CDR1 MGHRA, CDR2 YSYEKL. J gave up 2 bases and V 3 bases, and 9 bases lay outside the gene matches. Healthy bone marrow donors supplied every sample. The PCR was carried out with 60 Vbeta primers and 13 Jbeta primers. Only in-frame clones appear in the TCRdb table, and some are missing; sequencing was by immunoSEQ multiplex PCR. Found here are over 110,000 clones, about 85% of them singletons; the top ten hold 3% to 4%. The V call is TRBV4-1, the J call TRBJ1-3; 8 nucleotides align to TRBD1. The sequence was collected from a female donor in good health and CMV-seronegative. What was sequenced was PBMCs. CDR3 amino acids: CASSQRDRSAAGNTIYF. As DNA, the CDR3 is TGCGCCAGCAGCCAGAGGGACAGGAGCGCGGCTGGAAACACCATATATTTT.